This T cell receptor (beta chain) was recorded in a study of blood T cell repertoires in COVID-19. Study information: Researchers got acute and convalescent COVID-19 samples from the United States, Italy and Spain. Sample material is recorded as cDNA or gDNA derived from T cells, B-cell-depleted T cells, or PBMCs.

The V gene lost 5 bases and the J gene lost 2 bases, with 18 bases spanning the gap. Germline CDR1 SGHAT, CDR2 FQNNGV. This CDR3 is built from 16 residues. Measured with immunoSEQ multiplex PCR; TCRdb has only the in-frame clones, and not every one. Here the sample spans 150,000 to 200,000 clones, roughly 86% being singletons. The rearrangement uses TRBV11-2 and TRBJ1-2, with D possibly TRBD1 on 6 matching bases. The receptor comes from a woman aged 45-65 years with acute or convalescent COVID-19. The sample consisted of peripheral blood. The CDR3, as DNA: TGTGCCAGCAGCCTAAAAGGGGGGGCGCGGAACTATGGCTACACCTTC. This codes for CASSLKGGARNYGYTF.